This TCR beta chain originates from a study of shared clonotypes between healthy human individuals. Data came from immunoSEQ multiplex PCR; TCRdb stores just in-frame clones and leaves some out. Here the sample spans approximately 2.1 million clones, over 85% being singletons. This TCR was sampled from a man between 18 and 35 years old in good health. Some clones in this sample may be carry-over from other donors' samples. The sequenced sample consisted of naive CD4+ T cells from PBMCs. The sample's subset: CD45RA+ positively selected.

The CDR3 reads CASGRLQGARDTQYF. The CDR3 nucleotides are TGCGCCAGCGGCCGTTTACAGGGGGCGAGAGATACGCAGTATTTT. The chain carries TRBV5-1 and TRBJ2-3; TRBD1 agrees at 9 bases. Per germline, CDR1 SGHRS and CDR2 YFSETQ. The J segment lost 5 bases and the V segment lost 7 bases, leaving 11 bases of the junction unmatched. This CDR3 is 15 amino acids long.